The TCR beta chain under discussion was sequenced for a study of response to subunit inactivated influenza vaccine. This clonotype was recorded a few times. Its antigen is still unknown. Broader study findings: The authors suggested that few new T cells are recruited per seasonal influenza vaccination.

TCRdb re-derived calls from the RT-PCR reads in MiXCR, one entry per CDR3 protein. Among about 780,000 distinct CDR3 sequences listed, approximately 18% were seen once. This CDR3 is built from 15 residues. J gave up 2 bases and V 7 bases, and 11 bases lay outside the gene matches. The material sequenced was PBMCs from blood, taken 5 to 6 days after vaccination. This sequence originates from a man aged 50-59 years who received an inactivated influenza vaccine. V and J are TRBV12-3 or TRBV12-4 and TRBJ2-7; TRBD2 matches 7 bases. The CDR3 coding sequence is TGTGCCAGCACCGAGGGCGGGGGAAGGCCCTACGAGCAGTACTTC. Translating gives CASTEGGGRPYEQYF.